Following are 9 T cell receptor beta chains from one sample sequenced in a study of T cell repertoires in cytomegalovirus infection. Via MiXCR, TCRdb re-called the reads, giving one row per CDR3 protein. The top ten hold 48% of the sample, which has approximately 600,000 distinct CDR3 sequences, 35% to 50% seen once. These receptors' targets are unknown. The source material was cultured PBMCs, sampled from culture after CMV antigen stimulation. These receptors were taken from a human donor in good health (CMV status not recorded). Some clones in this sample may be carry-over from other donors' samples.

The chain has TRBV27 and TRBJ2-3; D possibly corresponds to TRBD2 (5 bases). The CDR3 covers 16 residues. V dropped 3 bases and J dropped 0 bases, with 13 bases sitting between them. CDR1 MNHEY and CDR2 SMNVEV come from the germline V gene (reference sequence). The CDR3 loop is CASSLDSGSSTDTQYF. CDR3 nucleotide sequence: TGTGCCAGCAGTTTGGACTCTGGGAGTAGCACAGATACGCAGTATTTT.

CDR3 DNA: TGTGCCAGCAGCTTCCGGGACAGGCCTAACACTGAAGCTTTCTTT. This codes for CASSFRDRPNTEAFF. The chain is built from TRBV7-9 and TRBJ1-1; 8 bases line up with TRBD1. Losses at the gene ends were 3 bases for V and 2 bases for J; bases not matched to a gene: 5. The CDR3 covers 15 residues. Germline V CDR1 and CDR2: SEHNR, FQNEAQ (reference sequence).

The chain joins TRBV5-1 to TRBJ2-1, with D perhaps given as TRBD1 or TRBD2 (6 bases each). The V and J ends lost 4 bases and 10 bases respectively, with 21 bases between them. Germline CDR1 is SGHRS and CDR2 is YFSETQ. The CDR3 length is 15 residues. DNA for the CDR3: TGCGCCAGCAGCCCGGATGCGGGACAATCTGTGGAGCAGTTCTTC. This gives the protein CASSPDAGQSVEQFF.

V gene TRBV10-3 combines with J gene TRBJ2-2, with D maybe TRBD2 (5 bases). Germline lookup yields CDR1 ENHRY and CDR2 SYGVKD. The V gene lost 6 bases and the J gene lost 5 bases, with 22 bases spanning the gap. The CDR3 length is 17 residues. This CDR3 is CAIRPAFGGSGTGELFF. DNA of the CDR3: TGTGCCATCAGACCGGCTTTTGGCGGGTCGGGGACCGGGGAGCTGTTTTTT.

The J gene is TRBJ2-7, the V gene TRBV28; D may be TRBD2 (5 bases). Trimming removed 6 bases from V and 5 bases from J, with 17 bases in between. This CDR3 contains 14 residues. Germline-derived CDR1 and CDR2 are MDHEN and SYDVKM. The CDR3 sequence is CASSSSGITDEQYF. DNA for the CDR3: TGTGCCAGCAGCTCCAGCGGAATAACTGACGAGCAGTACTTC.

As concerns this clonotype: Germline is not matched at one junction end, which may reflect a read error. The rearrangement joins TRBV4-1 to TRBJ2-7; TRBD2 might be the D (5 bases). CDR3 size: 12 residues. CDR1 MGHRA and CDR2 YSYEKL come from the germline V gene. The DNA of the CDR3 is TGCGCCAGCAGCCAGCCCGGGGTCGAGAAGTACTTC. Protein product: CASSQPGVEKYF.

The V gene is TRBV19, the J gene TRBJ1-5; no firm D call. V lost 1 base and J 4 bases, leaving 5 bases between the germline ends. The CDR3 has 13 amino acids. Germline CDR1 is LNHDA and CDR2 is SQIVND (reference sequence). The CDR3 DNA reads TGTGCCAGTAGTATAGGGAAGAATCAGCCCCAGCATTTT. Encoded protein: CASSIGKNQPQHF.

The V and J genes are TRBV4-2 and TRBJ2-2; D gene unclear. The CDR3 runs to 15 residues. Germline V lookup: CDR1 LGHNA, CDR2 YNFKEQ. V shed 3 bases and J shed 2 bases, with 10 bases lying between them. The CDR3 here is CASSQSSYNTGELFF. CDR3 in DNA: TGTGCCAGCAGCCAGTCCTCTTACAACACCGGGGAGCTGTTTTTT.

The V and J genes are TRBV29-1 and TRBJ2-5; D unresolved. V shed 1 base and J shed 1 base, with 13 bases lying between them. The CDR3 loop spans 15 amino acids. CDR1 and CDR2 from the germline V gene are SQVTM and ANQGSEA. The CDR3 reads CSVEGGRALQETQYF. The CDR3 nucleotides read TGCAGCGTTGAAGGAGGAAGGGCCCTCCAAGAGACCCAGTACTTC.